Below, one T cell receptor beta chain is given with its context. In the original analysis: By means of reference gene primer amplification, nucleated cell counts were estimated. The protocol was immunoSEQ multiplex PCR, while the TCRdb copy is restricted to in-frame clones and leaves out a portion. That table supplies the V and J calls and clone size; D and trimming were determined from the DNA. This sample has about 410,000 clones; about 90% occur once, and the top ten carry less than 2%. The source of the sample is a study of blood T cell repertoires in COVID-19. Study-wide context: PBMCs, B-cell-depleted T cells, or T cells were the source of the cDNA or gDNA that made up the material.

The length of the CDR3 is 14 residues. Germline V lookup: CDR1 SGHTA, CDR2 FQGNSA. V was trimmed by 5 bases and J by 3 bases, leaving 14 bases between them. Participants were aged roughly 18 to 90 years, lived in around 25 US areas, and enrolled virtually. Cohort 3 recovery required two negative PCRs, clearance, or symptom resolution. The clonotype comes from a woman in her 30s who had recovered from COVID-19. The sequencing input was PBMCs or T cells enriched from blood (not recorded which). This chain joins TRBV7-2 and TRBJ2-7; D is perhaps TRBD2 (5 bases). The CDR3 DNA reads TGTGCCAGCAGCCCGGCGGGTCATCTCTACGAGCAGTACTTC. It encodes CASSPAGHLYEQYF.